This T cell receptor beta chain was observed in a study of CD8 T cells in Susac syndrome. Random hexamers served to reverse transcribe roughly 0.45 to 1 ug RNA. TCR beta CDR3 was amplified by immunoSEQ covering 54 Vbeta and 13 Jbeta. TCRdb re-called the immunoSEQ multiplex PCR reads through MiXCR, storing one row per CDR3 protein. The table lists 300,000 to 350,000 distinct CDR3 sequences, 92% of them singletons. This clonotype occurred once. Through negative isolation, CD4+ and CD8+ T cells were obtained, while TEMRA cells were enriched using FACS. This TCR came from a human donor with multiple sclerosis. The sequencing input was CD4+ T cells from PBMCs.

CDR3 in DNA: TGTGCCAGTAGTATTGGAGTAGCCAAAAACATTCAGTACTTC. Translation gives CASSIGVAKNIQYF. V is TRBV19 and J is TRBJ2-4; D unresolved. Between the trimmed V and J ends, which lost 3 bases and 0 bases, there was a span of 6 bases. From germline, CDR1 is LNHDA and CDR2 SQIVND (reference sequence). This CDR3 has 14 amino acids. Full variable domain (outside the CDR3, taken from reference TRBV19 and TRBJ2-4): DGGITQSPKYLFRKEGQNVTLSCEQNLNHDAMYWYRQDPGQGLRLIYYSQIVNDFQKGDIAEGYSVSREKKESFPLTVTSAQKNPTAFYLCASSIGVAKNIQYFGAGTRLSVL.